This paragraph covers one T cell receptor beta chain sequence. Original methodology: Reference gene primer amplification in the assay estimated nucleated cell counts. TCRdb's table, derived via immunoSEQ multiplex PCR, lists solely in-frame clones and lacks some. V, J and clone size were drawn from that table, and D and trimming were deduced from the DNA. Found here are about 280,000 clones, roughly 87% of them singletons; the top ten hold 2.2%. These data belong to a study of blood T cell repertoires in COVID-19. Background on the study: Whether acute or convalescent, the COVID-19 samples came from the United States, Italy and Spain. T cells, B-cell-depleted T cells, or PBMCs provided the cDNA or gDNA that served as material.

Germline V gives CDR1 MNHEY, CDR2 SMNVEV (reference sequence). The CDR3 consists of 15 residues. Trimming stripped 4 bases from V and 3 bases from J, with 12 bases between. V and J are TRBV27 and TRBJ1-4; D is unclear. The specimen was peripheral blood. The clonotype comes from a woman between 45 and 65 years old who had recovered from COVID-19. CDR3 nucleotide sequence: TGTGCCAGCAGTTCGCGGTCGGCGGCTAATGAAAAACTGTTTTTT. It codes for CASSSRSAANEKLFF.